Presented here are 25 T cell receptor beta chains from one specimen sequenced in a study of brain metastases from non-small cell lung cancer. Profiled with immunoSEQ multiplex PCR; TCRdb holds only in-frame clones, not every one. The profile shows about 2,800 clones, 75% to 90% of them singletons. Sequenced sample: primary lung tumor tissue. These receptors were taken from a donor aged 40 or over with non-small cell lung cancer.

The chain is built from TRBV6-5 and TRBJ2-6; D might be TRBD1 (5 bases). The germline V gene has CDR1 MNHEY and CDR2 SVGAGI. This CDR3 has 14 amino acids. The V and J ends lost 5 bases and 6 bases respectively, with 11 bases between them. Written as DNA, the CDR3 is TGTGCCAGCAGTCCCCAGGGTTTGGCCAACGTCCTGACTTTC. Protein sequence: CASSPQGLANVLTF.

The gene calls are TRBV9 and TRBJ1-6; no clear D. CDR1 is SGDLS and CDR2 is YYNGEE in the germline V gene. V was cut by 0 bases and J by 7 bases, with 8 bases left in between. There are 14 residues in the CDR3. As DNA, the CDR3 is TGTGCCAGCAGCGTAGAGAGGAACAATTCACCCCTCCACTTT. This encodes CASSVERNNSPLHF.

This chain uses TRBV5-6 with TRBJ1-2, with D hard to call. Germline V lookup: CDR1 SGHDT, CDR2 YYEEEE. The CDR3 is 13 amino acids. Deletions cut 8 bases from V and 7 bases from J, with 18 bases between. The CDR3 spells CASTTAAPLGYTF. The CDR3 DNA sequence: TGTGCCAGTACGACGGCAGCCCCCCTTGGCTACACCTTC. The full variable domain, rest sourced from reference TRBV5-6 and TRBJ1-2, is DAGVTQSPTHLIKTRGQQVTLRCSPKSGHDTVSWYQQALGQGPQFIFQYYEEEERQRGNFPDRFSGHQFPNYSSELNVNALLLGDSALYLCASTTAAPLGYTFGSGTRLTVV.

The chain employs TRBV28 and TRBJ2-2; maybe TRBD2 (5 bases). V shed 7 bases and J shed 3 bases, with 12 bases lying between them. Germline values: CDR1 MDHEN, CDR2 SYDVKM. CDR3 size: 14 residues. CDR3 DNA sequence: TGTGCCAGCATCCTTCGGGGATACACCGGGGAGCTGTTTTTT. Amino acid sequence: CASILRGYTGELFF.

The chain couples TRBV7-2 to TRBJ2-6; the D gene is possibly TRBD1 (5 bases). The CDR3 totals 17 residues. V dropped 2 bases and J dropped 0 bases, with 11 bases sitting between them. CDR1 is SGHTA and CDR2 is FQGNSA in the germline V gene. In nucleotides, the CDR3 is TGTGCCAGCAGCTTAACAGGTTCTTACTCTGGGGCCAACGTCCTGACTTTC. It is translated as CASSLTGSYSGANVLTF. Looking up the rest from reference TRBV7-2 and TRBJ2-6 gives the full variable domain: GAGVSQSPSNKVTEKGKDVELRCDPISGHTALYWYRQSLGQGLEFLIYFQGNSAPDKSGLPSDRFSAERTGGSVSTLTIQRTQQEDSAVYLCASSLTGSYSGANVLTFGAGSRLTVL.

The chain has TRBV6-5 and TRBJ1-2, with 7 bases fitting TRBD1. CDR3 length: 15 residues. Germline CDR1 is MNHEY and CDR2 is SVGAGI. V gave up 4 bases and J gave up 0 bases; unmatched junction bases: 5. The CDR3 spells CASSSQGGANYGYTF. Written as DNA, the CDR3 is TGTGCCAGCAGTTCCCAGGGGGGAGCTAACTATGGCTACACCTTC.

The chain carries TRBV4-2 and TRBJ1-6; D is unclear. The CDR3 runs to 15 residues. V was shortened by 4 bases and J by 8 bases, with 15 bases between the two germline ends. The germline V gene encodes CDR1 LGHNA and CDR2 YNFKEQ. The CDR3 is CASSPDLSTYSPLHF. The CDR3 DNA reads as TGTGCCAGCAGCCCGGACTTGTCAACCTATTCACCCCTCCACTTT.

This clone was counted once. An end of the junction differs from the germline gene, which may be a read error. Distinct nucleotide sequences in the sample also encode this CDR3. The chain has TRBV7-2 and TRBJ1-2; 7 bases are a match to TRBD1. CDR1 is SGHTA, CDR2 FQGNSA, per germline. The CDR3 consists of 15 residues. CDR3 in amino acids: CASSLASTGSYGYTF. The CDR3 nucleotides read TGTGCCAGCAGCTTAGCCTCGACAGGGTCTTATGGTTACACCTTC.

V usage is TRBV4-1 and J usage is TRBJ1-1, with D possibly being TRBD1 (5 bases). There are 14 residues in the CDR3. Germline assignment: CDR1 MGHRA and CDR2 YSYEKL. V lost 2 bases to trimming and J lost 4 bases, with 11 bases between them. The CDR3 reads CASSQTTERTEAFF. In DNA form, the CDR3 reads TGCGCCAGCAGCCAAACGACAGAACGCACTGAAGCTTTCTTT.

This chain links TRBV7-9 with TRBJ1-1; D uncertain. The germline V and J ends were trimmed by 2 bases and 0 bases, with 4 bases remaining between them. This CDR3 has 13 residues. Germline lookup yields CDR1 SEHNR and CDR2 FQNEAQ (reference sequence). CDR3 sequence: CASSLTMNTEAFF. The CDR3 DNA reads as TGTGCCAGCAGCTTAACTATGAACACTGAAGCTTTCTTT.

J is TRBJ1-2 and V is TRBV2, with a possible D match to TRBD1 (5 bases). This CDR3 comprises 11 residues. Germline assignment: CDR1 SNHLY and CDR2 FYNNEI. V dropped 8 bases and J dropped 8 bases, with 12 bases sitting between them. CDR3 DNA sequence: TGTGCCAGCGTCCAGGGTGGAGGCTACACCTTC. Protein product: CASVQGGGYTF.

The J gene is TRBJ1-2, the V gene TRBV24-1; D gene ambiguous. V lost 4 bases and J lost 2, with 7 bases in between. Germline CDR1 and CDR2: KGHDR and SFDVKD. This CDR3 contains 13 residues. DNA for the CDR3: TGTGCCACCAGTGAAGGGCAGAACTATGGCTACACCTTC. This encodes CATSEGQNYGYTF.

For this clone: The sample has other DNA sequences that encode this CDR3 too. The genes are TRBV7-9 and TRBJ2-1; the match to TRBD1 covers 8 bases. The junction had 7 bases not matched to a gene; V was cut back by 6 bases and J by 3 bases. Germline V gene lookup returns CDR1 SEHNR and CDR2 FQNEAQ (reference sequence). The CDR3 has 15 residues. The CDR3 sequence is CASSQQGVIYNEQFF. CDR3 nucleotides: TGTGCCAGCAGTCAACAGGGGGTAATCTACAATGAGCAGTTCTTC.

This chain uses TRBV30 with TRBJ2-7, with D tentatively TRBD2 (5 bases). From germline, CDR1 is GTSNPN and CDR2 SVGIG (reference sequence). This CDR3 contains 15 residues. Trimming stripped 3 bases from V and 1 base from J, with 16 bases between. The CDR3 DNA sequence: TGTGCCTGGAGGGAGGTAGGTCCGGGATCCTACGAGCAGTACTTC. Encoded protein: CAWREVGPGSYEQYF. Combining the CDR3 with reference TRBV30 and TRBJ2-7 gives the whole variable domain SQTIHQWPATLVQPVGSPLSLECTVEGTSNPNLYWYRQAAGRGLQLLFYSVGIGQISSEVPQNLSASRPQDRQFILSSKKLLLSDSGFYLCAWREVGPGSYEQYFGPGTRLTVT.

The chain couples TRBV7-2 to TRBJ2-5; D remains unclear. Germline lookup yields CDR1 SGHTA and CDR2 FQGNSA. V lost 4 bases, J lost 2 bases, and 8 bases lay in between. The CDR3 is made up of 13 amino acids. The CDR3: CASSSWTQETQYF. The DNA of the CDR3 is TGTGCCAGCAGCTCCTGGACGCAAGAGACCCAGTACTTC.

The gene calls are TRBV7-3 and TRBJ2-5, with TRBD2 identical over 9 bases. This CDR3 is 16 amino acids long. Germline V gives CDR1 SGHTA, CDR2 FQGTGA. With 5 bases clipped from V and 4 bases from J, the junction kept 11 bases outside the gene matches. The chain's CDR3 is CASSRTGAGGPETQYF. CDR3 in DNA: TGTGCCAGCAGCCGAACGGGTGCGGGGGGGCCAGAGACCCAGTACTTC.

CDR3 residues: CASSPRASDNQPQHF. DNA for the CDR3: TGTGCCAGCAGTCCAAGGGCGAGCGACAATCAGCCCCAGCATTTT. The V and J genes are TRBV2 and TRBJ1-5; D not certain. The CDR3 has 15 amino acids. Trimming stripped 5 bases from V and 3 bases from J, with 14 bases between. Germline CDR1 is SNHLY and CDR2 is FYNNEI.

Only a few counts were recorded for this clone. Other DNA variants within this sample encode the same CDR3. The V and J genes are TRBV14 and TRBJ1-2, with D tentatively TRBD1 (6 bases). The V and J ends lost 6 bases and 6 bases respectively, with 14 bases between them. The length of the CDR3 is 13 residues. Looked up from germline, CDR1 is SGHDN and CDR2 is FVKESK. DNA of the CDR3: TGTGCCAGCAGTGCGACAGGCTCGCATGGCTACACCTTC. Its translation is CASSATGSHGYTF.

The chain couples TRBV6-2 or TRBV6-3 to TRBJ1-2; TRBD1 matches 10 bases. V lost 2 bases and J lost 6; bases outside the gene matches: 15. This CDR3 contains 18 residues. From germline, CDR1 is MNHEY and CDR2 SVGEGT. The CDR3 spells CASSYPRDRGRELHGYTF. The CDR3 coding sequence is TGTGCCAGCAGTTACCCCCGGGACAGGGGTCGCGAACTCCATGGCTACACCTTC.

V usage is TRBV30 and J usage is TRBJ2-2; D is unclear. The CDR3 totals 16 residues. V was trimmed by 2 bases and J by 0 bases, leaving 13 bases between them. Germline CDR1 and CDR2: GTSNPN and SVGIG (reference sequence). CDR3 bases: TGTGCCTGGAGTCCTGGCCTGACCGCGAACACCGGGGAGCTGTTTTTT. Its protein product is CAWSPGLTANTGELFF.

This chain uses TRBV19 with TRBJ1-5, with 7 bases fitting TRBD1. With 3 bases clipped from V and 6 bases from J, the junction kept 2 bases outside the gene matches. Germline values: CDR1 LNHDA, CDR2 SQIVND (reference sequence). The CDR3 loop spans 13 amino acids. This CDR3 reads CASSIDRVQPQHF. The CDR3 DNA follows: TGTGCCAGTAGTATCGACAGGGTTCAGCCCCAGCATTTT.

This CDR3 is CAGFTAFYGYTF. The CDR3 DNA is TGTGCCGGATTCACAGCTTTCTATGGCTACACCTTC. This chain joins TRBV30 and TRBJ1-2; D gene ambiguous. The CDR3 has 12 residues. Germline values: CDR1 GTSNPN, CDR2 SVGIG (reference sequence). V gave up 8 bases and J gave up 4 bases, with 14 bases separating them.

The rearrangement joins TRBV6-2 or TRBV6-3 to TRBJ1-2, with a tentative D call TRBD1 (6 bases). Looked up from germline, CDR1 is MNHEY and CDR2 is SVGEGT. V shed 6 bases and J shed 6 bases, with 14 bases lying between them. This CDR3 comprises 13 residues. CDR3: CASSFRQVDGYTF. The CDR3 DNA reads as TGTGCCAGCAGCTTTCGACAGGTGGATGGCTACACCTTC.

This clone was observed a handful of times. The J gene is TRBJ1-5, the V gene TRBV6-2 or TRBV6-3; D remains ambiguous. The CDR3 length is 12 residues. V lost 5 bases, J lost 7 bases, and 9 bases lay in between. Germline lookup yields CDR1 MNHEY and CDR2 SVGEGT. The CDR3: CASSPPMQPQHF. CDR3 in DNA: TGTGCCAGCAGTCCCCCCATGCAGCCCCAGCATTTT.

This clone was picked up a small number of times. CDR3 bases: TGTGCCAGCAGCTTGGCGGGGGAGGGAGAAAAACTGTTTTTT. Translated, it gives CASSLAGEGEKLFF. This sequence joins TRBV5-4 and TRBJ1-4; the D gene is possibly TRBD1 (5 bases). V lost 0 bases to trimming and J lost 8 bases, with 11 bases between them. CDR3 length: 14 residues. Germline assignment: CDR1 SGHNT and CDR2 YYREEE (reference sequence).